These 31 T cell receptor beta chains were all obtained from the same sample, sequenced in a study of beta chain features in type 1 diabetes. Whole-study results and caveats: Shortening of TCRB CDR3s, moderate but significant, appeared in all four CD4+ subsets of Type 1 diabetes patients.

The sequenced template was cDNA made from the entire isolated RNA. TCRdb's table, derived via immunoSEQ multiplex PCR, lists solely in-frame clones and lacks some. Of 300,000 or so clones detected, about a tenth appear once; the ten largest clones hold over 0.95%. The antigens for these receptors are not known. Sequencing input: central memory CD4+ T cells from blood. The origin of the receptors is a man younger than 40 with type 1 diabetes.

This clone was observed a handful of times. J is TRBJ2-1 and V is TRBV7-2; 7 bases align to TRBD2. The CDR3 runs 14 residues. Germline V CDR1 and CDR2: SGHTA, FQGNSA. The V and J ends lost 5 bases and 7 bases, in that order; junction bases with no gene match: 8. The CDR3 loop is CASSPGGSGNEQFF. CDR3 nucleotides: TGTGCCAGCAGCCCCGGGGGGTCGGGGAATGAGCAGTTCTTC.

This clone was counted between two and nine times. The V call is TRBV11-2, the J call TRBJ2-7; the D is unclear. Trimming removed 0 bases from V and 6 bases from J, with 9 bases in between. CDR1 and CDR2 (germline): SGHAT, FQNNGV. There are 13 residues in the CDR3. The CDR3 is CASSLDGPGEQYF. The CDR3, as DNA: TGTGCCAGCAGCTTAGACGGACCTGGCGAGCAGTACTTC.

This clone was picked up a small number of times. This chain connects TRBV5-1 to TRBJ1-1, with 7 positions matching TRBD1. V gave up 0 bases and J gave up 5 bases; unmatched junction bases: 16. Per germline, CDR1 SGHRS and CDR2 YFSETQ. The CDR3 has 18 amino acids. Here the CDR3 reads CASSLEYLQGKGLTEAFF. Here the CDR3 DNA reads TGCGCCAGCAGCTTGGAGTACCTACAGGGGAAAGGGTTGACTGAAGCTTTCTTT.

This chain joins TRBV7-2 and TRBJ2-4, with D tentatively TRBD1 (8 bases). Trimming cost V 5 bases and J 8 bases, with 16 bases left between them. CDR1 is SGHTA, CDR2 FQGNSA, per germline. The length of the CDR3 is 14 residues. CDR3 sequence reads: CASSPTGGEDIQYF. DNA for the CDR3: TGTGCCAGCAGCCCCACAGGGGGGGAGGACATTCAGTACTTC.

The table lists this clone with a few counts. This chain links TRBV7-2 with TRBJ2-5; D unclear. Germline CDR1 and CDR2: SGHTA and FQGNSA. Trimming took off 2 bases at V and 2 bases at J, with 12 bases between the two ends. The CDR3 extends over 15 amino acids. CDR3 loop: CASSLSRRPQETQYF. CDR3 nucleotide sequence: TGTGCCAGCAGCTTAAGCCGCCGGCCTCAAGAGACCCAGTACTTC. The full variable domain, its missing parts supplied by reference TRBV7-2 and TRBJ2-5, is GAGVSQSPSNKVTEKGKDVELRCDPISGHTALYWYRQSLGQGLEFLIYFQGNSAPDKSGLPSDRFSAERTGGSVSTLTIQRTQQEDSAVYLCASSLSRRPQETQYFGPGTRLLVL.

This clone occurred a few times. The CDR3 reads CASSYSSLGGTDTQYF. DNA for the CDR3: TGTGCCAGCAGTTACTCTAGCCTAGGAGGGACAGATACGCAGTATTTT. The gene calls are TRBV6-5 and TRBJ2-3; tentatively, D is TRBD2 (6 bases). Germline-derived CDR1 and CDR2 are MNHEY and SVGAGI. The length of the CDR3 is 16 residues. V dropped 0 bases and J dropped 3 bases, with 13 bases sitting between them.

V gene TRBV7-2 combines with J gene TRBJ1-6; possible D gene TRBD1, 5 bases. The CDR3 runs 14 residues. Between the trimmed V and J ends, which lost 6 bases and 9 bases, there was a span of 15 bases. From germline, CDR1 is SGHTA and CDR2 FQGNSA. CDR3 region: CASRSGTQGSPLHF. In nucleotides, the CDR3 is TGTGCCAGCAGGTCCGGGACCCAGGGTTCACCCCTCCACTTT.

The V and J genes are TRBV6-5 and TRBJ2-1; a possible D gene is TRBD1 (6 bases). The germline CDR1 and CDR2 sequences are MNHEY and SVGAGI. V lost 6 bases to trimming and J lost 14 bases, with 26 bases between them. This CDR3 has 15 amino acids. The CDR3 spells CASRFGTGMAAKEFF. The DNA for the CDR3 is TGTGCCAGCAGATTTGGTACAGGGATGGCAGCTAAGGAGTTCTTC.

The sample holds a few counts of this clone. The same CDR3 also results from other DNA sequences found in this sample. CDR3 amino acids: CAISGGQGNYGYTF. The CDR3 nucleotides are TGTGCCATCAGTGGCGGACAGGGAAACTATGGCTACACCTTC. V gene TRBV10-3 combines with J gene TRBJ1-2; 8 nucleotides line up with TRBD1. The CDR3 is made up of 14 amino acids. Germline V CDR1 and CDR2: ENHRY, SYGVKD. V was clipped by 4 bases and J by 2 bases; unmatched bases: 3.

J is TRBJ2-3 and V is TRBV6-1; D is uncertain. Per the germline V gene, CDR1 is MNHNS and CDR2 is SASEGT. This CDR3 has 11 residues. V lost 8 bases and J 5 bases, leaving 8 bases between the germline ends. CDR3 coding DNA: TGTGCCAGCGGGCTGGGAGATACGCAGTATTTT. Its translation is CASGLGDTQYF.

This clone has only a few counts. CDR3 in amino acids: CASSSLARGTDTQYF. The CDR3 DNA reads TGTGCCAGCAGTTCTCTAGCGAGGGGAACAGATACGCAGTATTTT. The chain combines TRBV7-2 with TRBJ2-3, with D tentatively TRBD2 (6 bases). V lost 6 bases and J 3 bases, leaving 16 bases between the germline ends. This CDR3 has 15 amino acids. Germline lookup yields CDR1 SGHTA and CDR2 FQGNSA.

This clone was counted a few times. This sequence joins TRBV5-8 and TRBJ1-5; D perhaps matches TRBD1 (6 bases). V was trimmed by 5 bases and J by 1 base, leaving 16 bases between them. CDR1 and CDR2 from the germline V gene are SGHTS and YDEGEE. This CDR3 is built from 16 residues. The CDR3, as DNA: TGTGCCAGCAGTACCGGACAGCTTAGGAGCAATCAGCCCCAGCATTTT. It codes for CASSTGQLRSNQPQHF.

This clone has ten or more counts. The chain combines TRBV10-3 with TRBJ2-3, with 9 positions matching TRBD1. CDR3 length: 14 amino acids. Germline V gene data show CDR1 as ENHRY and CDR2 as SYGVKD. The junction had 5 bases not matched to a gene; V was cut back by 7 bases and J by 3 bases. CDR3: CAIKPGQGTDTQYF. The CDR3 coding sequence is TGTGCCATCAAACCGGGACAGGGAACAGATACGCAGTATTTT.

This clone has just a few counts. The chain is built from TRBV9 and TRBJ2-7; unclear D gene. Deletions cut 3 bases from V and 4 bases from J, with 11 bases between. The germline V gene encodes CDR1 SGDLS and CDR2 YYNGEE. The CDR3 covers 13 residues. The CDR3 DNA follows: TGTGCCAGCAGCGGTGGGAAGGGTTACGAGCAGTACTTC. Protein: CASSGGKGYEQYF. Using reference TRBV9 and TRBJ2-7 for the parts outside the CDR3, the full variable domain is DSGVTQTPKHLITATGQRVTLRCSPRSGDLSVYWYQQSLDQGLQFLIQYYNGEERAKGNILERFSAQQFPDLHSELNLSSLELGDSALYFCASSGGKGYEQYFGPGTRLTVT.

In its sample, this clone was seen a few times. This chain uses TRBV9 with TRBJ1-3; no firm D call. V was shortened by 0 bases and J by 4 bases, with 5 bases between the two germline ends. The germline CDR1 and CDR2 sequences are SGDLS and YYNGEE. The CDR3 spans 13 residues. Here the CDR3 DNA reads TGTGCCAGCAGCGTAGACCCGGGAAACACCATATATTTT. Residues: CASSVDPGNTIYF. Full variable domain (missing parts from reference TRBV9 and TRBJ1-3): DSGVTQTPKHLITATGQRVTLRCSPRSGDLSVYWYQQSLDQGLQFLIQYYNGEERAKGNILERFSAQQFPDLHSELNLSSLELGDSALYFCASSVDPGNTIYFGEGSWLTVV.

V gene TRBV7-2 combines with J gene TRBJ2-7, with a possible D match to TRBD2 (6 bases). From germline, CDR1 is SGHTA and CDR2 FQGNSA. Trimming shortened V by 2 bases and J by 4 bases, and 15 bases separated the two germline ends. CDR3 length: 15 residues. CDR3 amino acids: CASSLLGTGVYEQYF. CDR3 sequence (DNA): TGTGCCAGCAGCTTATTAGGGACGGGGGTGTACGAGCAGTACTTC.

This chain connects TRBV7-2 to TRBJ2-5; D not certain. The J call may not be correct, given that the DNA end is closer to TRBJ2-7. The CDR3 sequence is 12 residues long. CDR1 and CDR2 from the germline V gene are SGHTA and FQGNSA. CDR3 DNA: TGTGCCAGCAGCTCCGACCAGTACGAGCAGTACTTC. It specifies CASSSDQYEQYF.

This clone was observed a few times. The CDR3 nucleotides are TGTGCCAGTAGTACCAGACAATTAGCCAAAAACATTCAGTACTTC. As protein: CASSTRQLAKNIQYF. The gene calls are TRBV19 and TRBJ2-4, with D uncertain. V gave up 4 bases and J gave up 0 bases, with 10 bases separating them. Per germline, CDR1 LNHDA and CDR2 SQIVND (reference sequence). CDR3 length equals 15 residues.

This clone was observed a handful of times. The genes are TRBV19 and TRBJ2-7; the match to TRBD1 covers 9 bases. The trim removed 3 bases at V and 6 bases at J, leaving 9 bases unmatched. Germline values: CDR1 LNHDA, CDR2 SQIVND (reference sequence). The CDR3 runs 15 residues. The DNA of the CDR3 is TGTGCCAGTAGTATTTCTGGACAGGGGATGATCGAGCAGTACTTC. Translating it yields CASSISGQGMIEQYF.

This clone occurred many times. The chain links TRBV28 to TRBJ2-1; D is possibly TRBD1 or TRBD2 (5 bases each). Germline V lookup: CDR1 MDHEN, CDR2 SYDVKM. V dropped 5 bases and J dropped 12 bases, with 14 bases sitting between them. CDR3 size: 12 residues. This chain's CDR3 is CASSPRDGGQFF. In DNA form, the CDR3 reads TGTGCCAGCAGTCCCAGGGACGGAGGGCAGTTCTTC.

The CDR3 loop is CASSSSTGSRYYGYTF. The CDR3, as DNA: TGTGCCAGCAGTTCGTCGACAGGGTCGCGTTACTATGGCTACACCTTC. V and J are TRBV28 and TRBJ1-2, with 7 nucleotides matching TRBD1. Germline trimming cut 4 bases from V and 3 bases from J; bases unmatched to any gene: 11. The CDR3 totals 16 residues. Germline CDR1 is MDHEN and CDR2 is SYDVKM.

This chain connects TRBV4-3 to TRBJ2-7; 7 bases map to TRBD2. J gave up 5 bases and V 4 bases, and 11 bases lay outside the gene matches. CDR3 length: 15 amino acids. Germline V CDR1 and CDR2: LGHNA, YSLEER. The CDR3 DNA sequence: TGCGCCAGCAGCCTCCCGACTAGCAGGGCTCACGAGCAGTACTTC. It specifies CASSLPTSRAHEQYF.

The chain has TRBV19 and TRBJ2-3, with D perhaps TRBD1 (6 bases). This CDR3 comprises 14 residues. Trimming pared 0 bases from V and 8 bases from J, leaving 12 bases between. Germline V gene lookup returns CDR1 LNHDA and CDR2 SQIVND (reference sequence). The CDR3 is CASSIEGGSGTQYF. In DNA, the CDR3 is TGTGCCAGTAGTATAGAAGGGGGTTCGGGTACGCAGTATTTT.

CDR3 in amino acids: CAISEKGQGAYEQYF. The CDR3 bases are TGTGCCATCAGTGAGAAGGGACAGGGGGCCTACGAGCAGTACTTC. This rearrangement joins TRBV10-3 to TRBJ2-7; 11 positions match TRBD1. Looked up from germline, CDR1 is ENHRY and CDR2 is SYGVKD. This CDR3 has 15 residues. V lost 2 bases, J lost 2 bases, and 2 bases stayed unmatched.

The sample holds a few counts of this clone. The chain combines TRBV10-3 with TRBJ2-3; D remains unclear. V dropped 0 bases and J dropped 8 bases, with 12 bases sitting between them. Germline lookup yields CDR1 ENHRY and CDR2 SYGVKD. The CDR3 is 14 residues long. CDR3 sequence (DNA): TGTGCCATCAGTGAGTCACTCGGGCCCGGTACGCAGTATTTT. This gives the protein CAISESLGPGTQYF.

The V call is TRBV5-1, the J call TRBJ1-2; D not certain. Germline CDR1 and CDR2: SGHRS and YFSETQ. This CDR3 spans 14 amino acids. Trimming removed 0 bases at V and 3 bases at J, with 9 bases between. CDR3 nucleotides: TGCGCCAGCAGCTTGGTCGTGAGGGACTATGGCTACACCTTC. This gives the protein CASSLVVRDYGYTF.

Of note for this clone: Other DNA sequences in the sample encode the same CDR3. The rearrangement links TRBV7-2 to TRBJ2-5; D possibly corresponds to TRBD2 (5 bases). From germline, CDR1 is SGHTA and CDR2 FQGNSA. Trimming removed 2 bases at V and 5 bases at J, with 12 bases between. The CDR3 spans 14 residues. The DNA of the CDR3 is TGTGCCAGCAGCTTAAATTCCGGGGAGGAGACCCAGTACTTC. Translation: CASSLNSGEETQYF.

As concerns this clone: Within the sample, other DNA sequences also encode this same CDR3. The chain is built from TRBV11-2 and TRBJ2-5; the D is unclear. The V and J ends lost 2 bases and 4 bases respectively, with 5 bases between them. Germline V gene lookup returns CDR1 SGHAT and CDR2 FQNNGV. This CDR3 is built from 12 residues. CDR3 in DNA: TGTGCCAGCAGCTTAACCGGAGAGACCCAGTACTTC. Translated, it gives CASSLTGETQYF.

This clone turned up a few times. This sequence joins TRBV11-2 and TRBJ2-7; 8 bases fit TRBD2. In germline, CDR1 is SGHAT, CDR2 FQNNGV. The CDR3 is 14 amino acids. V shed 4 bases and J 0 bases; nucleotides not matched to a gene: 2. The CDR3 loop is CASSWAGGSYEQYF. The CDR3 DNA follows: TGTGCCAGCAGCTGGGCGGGGGGCTCCTACGAGCAGTACTTC.

This clone was seen repeatedly, ten times or more. V usage is TRBV5-8 and J usage is TRBJ2-1; TRBD2 matches at 7 bases. The CDR3 has 16 amino acids. Germline V gene sequence: CDR1 SGHTS, CDR2 YDEGEE. Trimming at V came to 4 bases and at J to 4 bases, leaving 11 bases not matched to a gene. CDR3 coding DNA: TGTGCCAGCAGCCCCGAGGGTAGCGGGTTTTACAATGAGCAGTTCTTC. It yields the protein CASSPEGSGFYNEQFF. Together with reference TRBV5-8 and TRBJ2-1, the CDR3 gives the full variable domain: EAGVTQSPTHLIKTRGQQATLRCSPISGHTSVYWYQQALGLGLQFLLWYDEGEERNRGNFPPRFSGRQFPNYSSELNVNALELEDSALYLCASSPEGSGFYNEQFFGPGTRLTVL.

This clone came up a few times. The chain uses TRBV7-2 and TRBJ1-2; D is unresolved. Trimming left V 5 bases short and J 7 bases short, with 17 bases between. Germline CDR1 reads SGHTA; CDR2 reads FQGNSA. CDR3 length: 14 residues. In DNA form, the CDR3 reads TGTGCCAGCAGCCTTAAGGGCGGAGTCGGTGGCTACACCTTC. Protein sequence: CASSLKGGVGGYTF. The full variable domain, completed using reference TRBV7-2 and TRBJ1-2, is GAGVSQSPSNKVTEKGKDVELRCDPISGHTALYWYRQSLGQGLEFLIYFQGNSAPDKSGLPSDRFSAERTGGSVSTLTIQRTQQEDSAVYLCASSLKGGVGGYTFGSGTRLTVV.